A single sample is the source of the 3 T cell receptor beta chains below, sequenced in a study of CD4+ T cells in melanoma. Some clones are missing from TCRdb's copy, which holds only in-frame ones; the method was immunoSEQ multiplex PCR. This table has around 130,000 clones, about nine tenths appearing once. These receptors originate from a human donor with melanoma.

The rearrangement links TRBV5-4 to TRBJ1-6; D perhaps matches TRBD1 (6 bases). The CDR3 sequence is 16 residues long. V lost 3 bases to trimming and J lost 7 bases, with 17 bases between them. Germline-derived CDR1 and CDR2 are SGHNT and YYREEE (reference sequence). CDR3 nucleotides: TGTGCCAGCAGCTGGGGAGCCGGGACAACAAATTCACCCCTCCACTTT. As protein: CASSWGAGTTNSPLHF.

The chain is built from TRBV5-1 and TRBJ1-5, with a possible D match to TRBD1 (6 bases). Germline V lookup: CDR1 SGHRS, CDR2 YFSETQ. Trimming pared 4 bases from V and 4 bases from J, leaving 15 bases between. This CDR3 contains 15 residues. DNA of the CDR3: TGCGCCAGCAGCCCGGGGACAAGTTGGAATCAGCCCCAGCATTTT. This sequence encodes CASSPGTSWNQPQHF.

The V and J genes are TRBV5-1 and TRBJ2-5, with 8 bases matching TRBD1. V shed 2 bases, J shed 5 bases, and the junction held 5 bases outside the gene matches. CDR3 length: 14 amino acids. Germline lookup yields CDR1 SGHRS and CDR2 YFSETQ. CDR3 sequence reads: CASSFSGGYETQYF. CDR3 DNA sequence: TGCGCCAGCAGCTTTTCAGGGGGCTACGAGACCCAGTACTTC.